This T cell receptor (beta chain) appears in the sequencing data of a study of blood T cells in healthy people across ages. Per individual sample, total RNA of at least 5.5 micrograms was extracted. The CDR3 has 16 amino acids. Germline V CDR1 and CDR2: MGHRA, YSYEKL. Only a few counts were recorded for this clonotype. The authors ran a second PCR of about 7 to 11 cycles using a sample-barcoded 5' primer and a J-beta primer mix. TCRdb re-analysed the 5' RACE reads in MiXCR, keeping a single row per CDR3 protein. The sample lists over 500,000 distinct CDR3 sequences; about 26% were seen once. These data are also associated with another study on T cells of mothers and their children. That study adds: In each mother, TCR beta CDR3 reads exceeded 9 million; in each child, they numbered approximately 3.3 million. It was related mother-child pairs that showed slightly higher overlap than unrelated pairs, without reaching significance.

The receptor was isolated from a boy aged 2 to 9 in good health. Material: blood. The genes are TRBV4-1 and TRBJ2-7; 7 nucleotides line up with TRBD1. The J call could be wrong; TRBJ2-5 is a better fit for the DNA end. The CDR3 here is CASSQGPRQGVETQYF. The CDR3 DNA is TGCGCCAGCAGCCAAGGACCGCGCCAGGGGGTAGAGACCCAGTACTTC.